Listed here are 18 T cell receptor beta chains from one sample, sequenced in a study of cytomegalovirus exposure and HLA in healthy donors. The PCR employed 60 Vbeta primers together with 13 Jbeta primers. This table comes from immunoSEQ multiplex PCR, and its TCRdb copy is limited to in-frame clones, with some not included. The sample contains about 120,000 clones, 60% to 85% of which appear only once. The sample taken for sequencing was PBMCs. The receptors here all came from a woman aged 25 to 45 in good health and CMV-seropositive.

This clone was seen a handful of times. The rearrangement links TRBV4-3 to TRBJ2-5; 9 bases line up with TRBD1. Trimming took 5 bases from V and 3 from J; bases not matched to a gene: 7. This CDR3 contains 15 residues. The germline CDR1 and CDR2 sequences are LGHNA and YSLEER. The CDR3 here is CASSVFRDREETQYF. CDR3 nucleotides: TGCGCCAGCAGCGTTTTCAGGGACAGGGAAGAGACCCAGTACTTC.

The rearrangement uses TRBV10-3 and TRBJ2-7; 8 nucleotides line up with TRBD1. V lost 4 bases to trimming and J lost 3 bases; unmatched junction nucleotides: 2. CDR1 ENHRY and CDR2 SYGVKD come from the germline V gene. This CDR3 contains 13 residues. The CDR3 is CAISGGQDYEQYF. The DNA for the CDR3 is TGTGCCATCAGTGGGGGACAGGACTACGAGCAGTACTTC.

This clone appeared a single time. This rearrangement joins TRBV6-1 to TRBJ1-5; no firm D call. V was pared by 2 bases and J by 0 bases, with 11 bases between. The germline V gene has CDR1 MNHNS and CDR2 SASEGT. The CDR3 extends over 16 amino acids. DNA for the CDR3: TGTGCCAGCAGTGAACAGGCAGTTTATAGCAATCAGCCCCAGCATTTT. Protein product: CASSEQAVYSNQPQHF.

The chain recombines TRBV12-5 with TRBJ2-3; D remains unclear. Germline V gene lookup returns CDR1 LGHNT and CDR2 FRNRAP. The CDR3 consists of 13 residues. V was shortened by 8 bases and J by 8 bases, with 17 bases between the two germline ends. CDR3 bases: TGTGCTAGTCTTCCCGACCCGGGTTCTACGCAGTATTTT. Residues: CASLPDPGSTQYF.

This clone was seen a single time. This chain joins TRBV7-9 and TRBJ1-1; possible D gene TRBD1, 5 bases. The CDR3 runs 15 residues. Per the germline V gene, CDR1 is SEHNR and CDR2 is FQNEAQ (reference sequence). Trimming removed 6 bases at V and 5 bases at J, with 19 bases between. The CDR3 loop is CASRGRERVRTEAFF. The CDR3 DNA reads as TGTGCCAGCAGGGGGCGGGAGAGGGTACGAACTGAAGCTTTCTTT. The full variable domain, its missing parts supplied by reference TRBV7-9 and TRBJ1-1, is DTGVSQNPRHKITKRGQNVTFRCDPISEHNRLYWYRQTLGQGPEFLTYFQNEAQLEKSRLLSDRFSAERPKGSFSTLEIQRTEQGDSAMYLCASRGRERVRTEAFFGQGTRLTVV.

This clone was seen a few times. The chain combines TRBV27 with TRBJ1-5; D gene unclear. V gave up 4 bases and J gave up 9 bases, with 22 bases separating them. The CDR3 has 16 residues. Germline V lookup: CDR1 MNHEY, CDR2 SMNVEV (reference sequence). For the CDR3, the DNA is TGTGCCAGCAGTTCCCTCAGGACGGGAACGATCGCGCCCCAGCATTTT. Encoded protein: CASSSLRTGTIAPQHF.

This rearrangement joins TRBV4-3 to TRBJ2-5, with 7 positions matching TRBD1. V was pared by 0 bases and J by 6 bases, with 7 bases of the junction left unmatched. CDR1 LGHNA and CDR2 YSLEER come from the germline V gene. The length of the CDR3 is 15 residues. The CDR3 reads CASSQELNRGQTQYF. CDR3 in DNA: TGCGCCAGCAGCCAAGAACTGAACAGGGGTCAGACCCAGTACTTC.

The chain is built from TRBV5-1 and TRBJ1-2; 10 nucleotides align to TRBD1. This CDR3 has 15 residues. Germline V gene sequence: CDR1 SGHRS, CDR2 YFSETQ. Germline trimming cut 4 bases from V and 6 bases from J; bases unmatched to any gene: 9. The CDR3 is CASSDPGQGSHGYTF. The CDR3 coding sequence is TGCGCCAGCAGCGACCCGGGACAGGGGTCACATGGCTACACCTTC.

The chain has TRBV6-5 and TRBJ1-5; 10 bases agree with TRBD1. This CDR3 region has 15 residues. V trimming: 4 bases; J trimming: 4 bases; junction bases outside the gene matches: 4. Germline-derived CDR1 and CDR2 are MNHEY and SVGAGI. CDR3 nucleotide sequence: TGTGCCAGCAGTTTTGACAGGGGGCCTAATCAGCCCCAGCATTTT. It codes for CASSFDRGPNQPQHF.

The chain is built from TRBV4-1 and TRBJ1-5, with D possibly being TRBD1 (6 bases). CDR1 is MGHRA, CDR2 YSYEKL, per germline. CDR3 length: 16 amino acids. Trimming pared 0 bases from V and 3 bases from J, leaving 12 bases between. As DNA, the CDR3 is TGCGCCAGCAGCCAAGACCCGACAGGCACCAATCAGCCCCAGCATTTT. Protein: CASSQDPTGTNQPQHF.

The CDR3 DNA reads TGTGCCAGCAGCGCAGGGGGCCGGTGGCAAGAGACCCAGTACTTC. It codes for CASSAGGRWQETQYF. The chain recombines TRBV7-7 with TRBJ2-5, with 8 bases lining up with TRBD1. Looked up from germline, CDR1 is SSHAT and CDR2 is FNYEAQ (reference sequence). Losses at the gene ends were 5 bases for V and 2 bases for J; bases not matched to a gene: 7. The CDR3 runs to 15 residues.

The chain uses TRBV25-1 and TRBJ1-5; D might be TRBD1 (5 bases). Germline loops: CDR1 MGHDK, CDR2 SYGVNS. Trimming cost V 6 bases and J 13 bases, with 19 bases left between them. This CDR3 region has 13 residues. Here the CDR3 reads CASSPGGGREQHF. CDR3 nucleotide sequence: TGTGCCAGCAGCCCCGGGGGTGGCAGGGAGCAGCATTTT.

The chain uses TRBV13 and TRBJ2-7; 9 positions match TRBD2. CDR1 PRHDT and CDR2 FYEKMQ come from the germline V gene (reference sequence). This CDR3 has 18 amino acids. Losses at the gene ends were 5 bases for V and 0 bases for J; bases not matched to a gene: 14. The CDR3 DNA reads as TGTGCCAGCAGCCCAGCGGGGGGACCCGACCCGTTCTCCTACGAGCAGTACTTC. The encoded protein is CASSPAGGPDPFSYEQYF.

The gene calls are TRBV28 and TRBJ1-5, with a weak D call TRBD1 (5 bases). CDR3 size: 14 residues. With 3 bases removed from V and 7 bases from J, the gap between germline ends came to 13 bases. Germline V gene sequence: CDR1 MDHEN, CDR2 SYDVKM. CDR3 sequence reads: CASSFRGIGQPQHF. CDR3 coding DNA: TGTGCCAGCAGTTTTCGGGGGATAGGCCAGCCCCAGCATTTT.

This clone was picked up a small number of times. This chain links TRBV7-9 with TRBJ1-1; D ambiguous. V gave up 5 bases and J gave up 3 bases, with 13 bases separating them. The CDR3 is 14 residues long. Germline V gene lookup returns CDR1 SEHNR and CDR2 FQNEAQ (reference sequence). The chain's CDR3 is CASSRDLVDTEAFF. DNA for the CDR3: TGTGCCAGCAGCAGAGACCTAGTTGACACTGAAGCTTTCTTT.

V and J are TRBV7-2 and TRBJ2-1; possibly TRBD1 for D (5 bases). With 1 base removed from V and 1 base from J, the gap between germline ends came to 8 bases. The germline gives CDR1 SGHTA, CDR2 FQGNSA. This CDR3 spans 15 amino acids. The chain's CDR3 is CASSLGSGSYNEQFF. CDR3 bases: TGTGCCAGCAGCTTAGGTTCAGGGTCCTACAATGAGCAGTTCTTC. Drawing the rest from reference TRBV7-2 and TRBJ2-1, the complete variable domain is GAGVSQSPSNKVTEKGKDVELRCDPISGHTALYWYRQSLGQGLEFLIYFQGNSAPDKSGLPSDRFSAERTGGSVSTLTIQRTQQEDSAVYLCASSLGSGSYNEQFFGPGTRLTVL.

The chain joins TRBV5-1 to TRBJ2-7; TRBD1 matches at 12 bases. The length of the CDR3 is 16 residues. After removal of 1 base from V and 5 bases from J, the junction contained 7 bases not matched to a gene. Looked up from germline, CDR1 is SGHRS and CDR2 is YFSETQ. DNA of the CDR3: TGCGCCAGCAGCTTGCACACGGGACAGGGGGCAGACGAGCAGTACTTC. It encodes CASSLHTGQGADEQYF. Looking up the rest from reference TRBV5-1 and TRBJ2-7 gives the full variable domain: KAGVTQTPRYLIKTRGQQVTLSCSPISGHRSVSWYQQTPGQGLQFLFEYFSETQRNKGNFPGRFSGRQFSNSRSEMNVSTLELGDSALYLCASSLHTGQGADEQYFGPGTRLTVT.

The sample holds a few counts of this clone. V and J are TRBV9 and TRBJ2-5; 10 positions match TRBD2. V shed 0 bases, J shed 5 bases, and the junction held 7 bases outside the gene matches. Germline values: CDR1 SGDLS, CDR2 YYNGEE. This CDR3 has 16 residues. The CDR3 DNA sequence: TGTGCCAGCAGCGTAGGAAGCGGGGGGGCTTGGGAGACCCAGTACTTC. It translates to CASSVGSGGAWETQYF.